These 13 T cell receptor beta chains originate from one sample sequenced in a study of T cell responses to AZD1222 COVID-19 vaccine. TCRdb's copy holds only in-frame clones and misses some; the assay was immunoSEQ multiplex PCR. The sample carries more than 90,000 clones, around 84% recorded once. The specimen comprised peripheral blood, sampled 28 days after the second AZD1222 dose. These receptors were obtained from an adult who received the AZD1222 COVID-19 vaccine.

J is TRBJ1-2 and V is TRBV7-2, with D possibly being TRBD1 (6 bases). CDR3 length equals 18 residues. The germline V gene has CDR1 SGHTA and CDR2 FQGNSA. The V gene lost 3 bases and the J gene lost 7 bases, with 27 bases spanning the gap. CDR3 nucleotide sequence: TGTGCCAGCAGCTTTGGGGGGGCCCGAGCGAGATCTATGGGTGGCTACACCTTC. Encoded protein: CASSFGGARARSMGGYTF. Using reference TRBV7-2 and TRBJ1-2 for the parts outside the CDR3, the full variable domain is GAGVSQSPSNKVTEKGKDVELRCDPISGHTALYWYRQSLGQGLEFLIYFQGNSAPDKSGLPSDRFSAERTGGSVSTLTIQRTQQEDSAVYLCASSFGGARARSMGGYTFGSGTRLTVV.

The chain uses TRBV7-2 and TRBJ2-3, with D perhaps assigned TRBD1 or TRBD2 (5 bases each). Per the germline V gene, CDR1 is SGHTA and CDR2 is FQGNSA. There are 15 residues in the CDR3. V was trimmed by 10 bases and J by 5 bases, leaving 22 bases between them. The CDR3 DNA reads TGTGCCACCACAATTGGGGGACCAGATGAAGATACGCAGTATTTT. It is translated as CATTIGGPDEDTQYF.

The J gene is TRBJ1-3, the V gene TRBV7-9; 7 bases are a match to TRBD1. Trimming cost V 4 bases and J 5 bases; bases outside gene matches: 11. Germline CDR1 and CDR2: SEHNR and FQNEAQ (reference sequence). This CDR3 has 16 residues. CDR3 in amino acids: CASSSYRGSQRNTIYF. The DNA of the CDR3 is TGTGCCAGCAGCTCATACAGGGGCTCCCAGAGAAACACCATATATTTT.

The DNA for the CDR3 is TGTGCCAGCTCATTGGGGGCGTCCTCTGGAAACACCATATATTTT. It yields the protein CASSLGASSGNTIYF. V usage is TRBV18 and J usage is TRBJ1-3; tentative D call: TRBD1 (6 bases). The V end lost 5 bases, the J end lost 0 bases, and 11 bases lay between the germline ends. CDR1 and CDR2 from the germline V gene are KGHSH and LQKENI. The CDR3 loop spans 15 amino acids.

A few counts support this clone. The chain links TRBV5-1 to TRBJ2-2; 13 nucleotides match TRBD2. V trimming: 4 bases; J trimming: 4 bases; junction bases outside the gene matches: 4. This CDR3 is 16 amino acids long. Germline values: CDR1 SGHRS, CDR2 YFSETQ. This CDR3 reads CASSEGLAGTTGELFF. CDR3 coding DNA: TGCGCCAGCAGCGAGGGACTAGCGGGAACCACCGGGGAGCTGTTTTTT.

The chain has TRBV4-1 and TRBJ1-6; a weak D match, TRBD1 (5 bases). V was pared by 6 bases and J by 6 bases, with 18 bases between. The CDR3 sequence is 16 residues long. Germline lookup yields CDR1 MGHRA and CDR2 YSYEKL. The DNA for the CDR3 is TGCGCCAGCAGTCGACCTCAGGGTAGAAGTAATTCACCCCTCCACTTT. Translation gives CASSRPQGRSNSPLHF.

This chain uses TRBV11-2 with TRBJ2-2; 11 bases match TRBD1. CDR3 size: 17 residues. V shed 2 bases and J 1 base; nucleotides not matched to a gene: 3. Germline V gene sequence: CDR1 SGHAT, CDR2 FQNNGV. The DNA for the CDR3 is TGTGCCAGCAGCTTATCGGGACAGGGGGGGAACACCGGGGAGCTGTTTTTT. Residues: CASSLSGQGGNTGELFF.

The table lists this clone with a few counts. The V call is TRBV4-1, the J call TRBJ2-1; 9 bases are shared with TRBD2. Germline-derived CDR1 and CDR2 are MGHRA and YSYEKL. The CDR3 loop spans 15 amino acids. V lost 6 bases, J lost 7 bases, and 10 bases stayed unmatched. Here the CDR3 reads CASRRGGTSMNEQFF. CDR3 coding DNA: TGCGCCAGCAGGCGAGGCGGGACTAGCATGAATGAGCAGTTCTTC.

The sample holds one count of this clone. The rearrangement joins TRBV7-9 to TRBJ2-7, with TRBD1 matching over 9 bases. This CDR3 is 15 amino acids long. The junction had 7 bases not matched to a gene; V was cut back by 4 bases and J by 3 bases. The germline V gene encodes CDR1 SEHNR and CDR2 FQNEAQ (reference sequence). CDR3 loop: CASSSGRDRDYEQYF. The CDR3, as DNA: TGTGCCAGCAGCTCGGGACGGGACAGGGACTACGAGCAGTACTTC.

The genes are TRBV18 and TRBJ2-5, with 8 bases lining up with TRBD2. CDR3 size: 15 residues. The J segment lost 3 bases and the V segment lost 0 bases, leaving 3 bases of the junction unmatched. Germline values: CDR1 KGHSH, CDR2 LQKENI. The CDR3: CASSPPRGGEETQYF. CDR3 coding DNA: TGTGCCAGCTCACCACCCCGGGGGGGTGAAGAGACCCAGTACTTC.

The V gene is TRBV3-1 (or the pseudogene TRBV3-2), the J gene TRBJ2-3, with 9 bases identical to TRBD2. Germline V lookup: CDR1 LGHDT, CDR2 YNNKEL (reference sequence). With 4 bases clipped from V and 8 bases from J, the junction kept 13 bases outside the gene matches. CDR3 length: 16 amino acids. Here the CDR3 reads CASSPGGGGAGATQYF. As DNA, the CDR3 is TGTGCCAGCAGCCCAGGTGGCGGGGGGGCCGGGGCTACGCAGTATTTT.

This chain joins TRBV7-2 and TRBJ2-1; no clear D gene. Germline CDR1 is SGHTA and CDR2 is FQGNSA. The CDR3 consists of 14 residues. Trimming cost V 5 bases and J 4 bases, with 12 bases left between them. The CDR3 here is CASSPGQAYNEQFF. The CDR3 nucleotides read TGTGCCAGCAGCCCCGGCCAGGCGTACAATGAGCAGTTCTTC.

J is TRBJ1-6 and V is TRBV7-6; D is unresolved. CDR3 length: 14 residues. Trimming stripped 1 base from V and 15 bases from J, with 16 bases between. Germline V CDR1 and CDR2: SGHVS, FNYEAQ. The CDR3, as DNA: TGTGCCAGCAGCTTAGGAGTGGAGGTTCAGGACCTCCACTTT. Its translation: CASSLGVEVQDLHF.